The present TCR beta chain was sequenced within a study of OX40 agonist ivuxolimab in advanced cancers. As for the study in general: Ivuxolimab, which is an agonistic anti-OX40 (CD134) antibody, was administered to the patients. Notes on the study in general: At 0.1 to 3.0 mg/kg, clonal expansion of CD4+ and CD8+ blood T cells had occurred by week 6.

Details on this clone: The antigen is unknown.

Baseline was the first blood sampling point, followed by cycle 4 day 1 and cycle 7 day 1. Assay used: immunoSEQ multiplex PCR; TCRdb lists only in-frame clones, some missing. The table includes some 44,000 clones, around 80% detected once. V was pared by 0 bases and J by 0 bases, with 1 base of the junction left unmatched. Germline V gene lookup returns CDR1 SGHVS and CDR2 FQNEAQ. This CDR3 has 16 amino acids. The clonotype was recovered from an adult with an advanced solid tumor such as melanoma, head and neck, liver or kidney cancer. The chain carries TRBV7-8 and TRBJ2-2, with 7 bases identical to TRBD1. Sequences were derived from CD4+ or CD8+ T cells sorted from blood, sampled in a trial of the OX40 agonist ivuxolimab. The CDR3 DNA reads TGTGCCAGCAGCTTAGCGACAGGGACGAACACCGGGGAGCTGTTTTTT. Protein sequence: CASSLATGTNTGELFF.